The T cell receptor (beta chain) described here comes from a study of resident and recirculating memory T cells in vitiligo (dated by TCRdb to the late 2010s). In the study overall: For TCR beta sequencing, each of a few stable vitiligo patients provided PBMCs along with epidermis taken by shave biopsy from two lesional and two nonlesional sites. Human TCR beta sequencing was used to test whether specific clones in lesional vitiligo skin differed from clones in nonlesional skin and blood. Without any cell sorting, samples were homogenized immediately before genomic DNA was extracted using the Qiagen DNeasy Blood & Tissue Kit. Overall results and qualifications from the work: No unique dominant TCR clone was detected, and clonality varied among vitiligo lesions. TCR sequences were not conserved across biopsy sites or patients, suggesting that different T cell clones infiltrate different lesions, described as private specificity. By overlap and correlation analysis, no significant repertoire overlap was shown between biopsies, even within a single patient, except for each lesion compared with itself. Mechanistic studies in the future are needed to assess how much the detected T cell clones and the human Trm pools versus Tcm pools each contribute.

Stable vitiligo was defined as no change in lesions over the previous 6 months. To count as stable, patients also needed to show no confetti depigmentation, which is a clinical sign of active vitiligo. Patients who had been treated within the previous three months were excluded. PBMCs were isolated from heparinized blood by Ficoll density gradient centrifugation and were subsequently flash-frozen. Reading the germline V gene gives CDR1 LGHNA and CDR2 YNFKEQ. The junction shows trimming of 1 base on V and 3 bases on J, and the gene matches do not reach 6 bases of it. From the cysteine up to the phenylalanine, the CDR3 has a length of 16 residues. CDR3 DNA only is kept here, 48 bases in frame from base 1. The immunoSEQ hsTCRB kit was used to amplify TCR beta chains from genomic DNA. TCR beta libraries were sequenced on an Illumina MiSeq instrument by the immunoSEQ service. The authors processed their data as follows. Repertoire data were analyzed using the immunoSEQ Analyzer. In its TCRdb copy, this immuneACCESS table keeps in-frame sequences only and misses some clones. Where compared with another copy, unresolved V genes explain less than half of these, and the others have no known cause. V, J and clone size were drawn from that table, and D and trimming were deduced from the DNA. This sample is represented by around 70,000 clones; approximately 90% of them were singletons. 4% to 5.5% of the sample comes from the top ten.

With respect to this clone: What antigen it recognizes has not been identified. No much larger clonotype is one base removed from it; base qualities were not supplied.

This TCR derives from a male donor with vitiligo. This chain is built from TRBV4-2 and TRBJ1-5, with 7 bases aligning to TRBD1. What was sequenced was blood. The CDR3 region reads CASSQADRVNNQPQHF. Here is the DNA: TGTGCCAGCAGCCAAGCAGACAGGGTAAACAATCAGCCCCAGCATTTT.